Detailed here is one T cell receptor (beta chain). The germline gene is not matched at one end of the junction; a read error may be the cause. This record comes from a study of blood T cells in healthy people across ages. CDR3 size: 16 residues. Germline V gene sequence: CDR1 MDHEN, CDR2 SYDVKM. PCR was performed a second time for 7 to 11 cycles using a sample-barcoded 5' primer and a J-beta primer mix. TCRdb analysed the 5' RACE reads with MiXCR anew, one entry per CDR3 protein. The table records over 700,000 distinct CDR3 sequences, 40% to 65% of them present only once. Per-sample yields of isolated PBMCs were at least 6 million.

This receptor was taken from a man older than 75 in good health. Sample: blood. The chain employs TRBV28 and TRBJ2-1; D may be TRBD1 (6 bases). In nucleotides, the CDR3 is TGTGCCAGCAGTTCCTCAGGGGTTAGTTTTGTGGATGAGCGGTTCTTC. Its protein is CASSSSGVSFVDERFF.